The present TCR beta chain was sequenced within a study of T cell repertoires in cytomegalovirus infection (dated by TCRdb to the late 2010s). Regarding the complete study: Because public TCR beta signatures pointed to carriage of CMV infection together with the matching HLA type, the HLA type of each donor mattered for the analysis.

CDR3 length: 18 amino acids, cysteine to phenylalanine. The kept DNA is CDR3 alone, 54 bases in frame from the first base. Germline trimming amounts to 0 bases on V and 9 bases on J, with 18 as the count of junction bases outside the gene matches. CDR1 and CDR2, looked up from the germline V gene (reference sequence), are DFQATT and SNEGSKA. Points the paper makes about the study in general: The ex vivo response was dominated by HLA-C-restricted CMV-specific TCR beta clonotypes, which also provided the single most frequent clonotype in two of eight donors. Carriers of CMV infection plus the relevant HLA type were discriminated by the cumulative frequency of public TCR beta family members in the study cohort and in an independent 352-donor cohort.

This clonotype showed up many times. It lacks a known antigen. Base-call qualities are not available, and no considerably larger clone is one nucleotide away. For sequencing, an Illumina HiSeq 1500 was employed. TCRdb handled the public reads itself, with Q25 trimming in fastp and clone calling in MiXCR, and kept productive beta chains. Rows matching on CDR3 protein sequence are summarized as one entry with the most common DNA and genes. For this sample the table gives 160,000 or so distinct CDR3 sequences, of which about a quarter were detected only once. The top ten clones comprise 11% of the sample.

The TCR sequence derives from a human donor in good health (CMV status not recorded). Some clones in this sample may be carry-over from other donors' samples. In this chain, TRBV20-1 is recombined with TRBJ2-1; TRBD2 fits 9 bases in the junction. Input material: PBMCs. The encoded CDR3 is CSARDEPKVAGARGEQFF. The DNA sequence is given as TGCAGTGCTAGAGATGAACCCAAAGTAGCGGGGGCTAGAGGTGAGCAGTTCTTC.